This T cell receptor (beta chain) came from a study of T cell responses to AZD1222 COVID-19 vaccine. The study's findings and limits: Females outnumbered males among donors, who were mostly white British; clonal diversity was possibly underestimated. Just a handful of AZD1222 recipients tested seropositive at baseline. Among spike-specific TCRs, nearly half reportedly target unmutated variant regions. Scientists sampled the repertoires only once the peak T cell response had passed.

This clone was observed once. The antigen remains unidentified. The method was immunoSEQ multiplex PCR; TCRdb's version includes in-frame clones alone and lacks a portion of them. The sample yields over 95,000 clones, more than 75% seen once. The CDR3 runs 15 residues. CDR1 is DFQATT, CDR2 SNEGSKA, per germline (reference sequence). With V trimmed by 3 bases and J by 0 bases, 6 bases remained unmatched. This specimen was peripheral blood, taken on day 0 of AZD1222 vaccination. The TCR sequence derives from an adult in good health. The chain is built from TRBV20-1 and TRBJ2-7; 9 bases are shared with TRBD2. CDR3 bases: TGCAGTGCTAGTAGACTAGCGGTGAGCTCCTACGAGCAGTACTTC. Its translation is CSASRLAVSSYEQYF.